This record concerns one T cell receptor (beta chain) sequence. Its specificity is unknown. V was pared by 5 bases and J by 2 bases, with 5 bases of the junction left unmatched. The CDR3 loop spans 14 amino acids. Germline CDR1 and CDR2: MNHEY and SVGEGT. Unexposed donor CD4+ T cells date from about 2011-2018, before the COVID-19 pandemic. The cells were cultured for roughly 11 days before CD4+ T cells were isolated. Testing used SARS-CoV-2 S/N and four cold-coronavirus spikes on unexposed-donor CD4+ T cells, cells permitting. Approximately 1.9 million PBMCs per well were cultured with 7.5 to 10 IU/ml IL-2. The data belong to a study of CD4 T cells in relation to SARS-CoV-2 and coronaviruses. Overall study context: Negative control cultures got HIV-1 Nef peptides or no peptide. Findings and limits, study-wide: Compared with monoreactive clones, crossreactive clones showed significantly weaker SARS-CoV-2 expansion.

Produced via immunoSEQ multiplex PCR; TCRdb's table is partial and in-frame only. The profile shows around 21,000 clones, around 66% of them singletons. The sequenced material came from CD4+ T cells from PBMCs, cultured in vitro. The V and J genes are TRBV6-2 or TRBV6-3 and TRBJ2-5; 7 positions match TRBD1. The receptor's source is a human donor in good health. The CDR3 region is CASSGRDRQETQYF. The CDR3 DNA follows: TGTGCCAGCAGTGGCCGGGACAGACAAGAGACCCAGTACTTC.